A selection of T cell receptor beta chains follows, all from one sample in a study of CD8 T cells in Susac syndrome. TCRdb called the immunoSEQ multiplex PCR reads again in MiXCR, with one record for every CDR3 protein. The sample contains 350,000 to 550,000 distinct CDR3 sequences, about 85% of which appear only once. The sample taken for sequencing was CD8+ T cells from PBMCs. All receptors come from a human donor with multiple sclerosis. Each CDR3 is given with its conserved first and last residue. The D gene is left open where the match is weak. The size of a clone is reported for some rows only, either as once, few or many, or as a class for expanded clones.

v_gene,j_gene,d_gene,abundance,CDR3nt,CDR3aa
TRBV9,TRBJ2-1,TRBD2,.,TGTGCCAGCACCCTAGGACTAGCGGGAGAGGATGAGCAGTTCTTC,CASTLGLAGEDEQFF
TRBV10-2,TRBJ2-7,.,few,TGCGCCAGCAGTGAGTCAGACTGGGTAGGGTACGAGCAGTACTTC,CASSESDWVGYEQYF
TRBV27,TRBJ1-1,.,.,TGTGCCAGCAGTTTATCAATTTATTCTGAAGCTTTCTTT,CASSLSIYSEAFF
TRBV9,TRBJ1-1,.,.,TGTGCCAGCAGCGTAGACGGGATAGGGGGGCTGGACACTGAAGCTTTCTTT,CASSVDGIGGLDTEAFF
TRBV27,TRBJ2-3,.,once,TGTGCCAGCAGCCTCCCCCCCCCTTCGGGAGTTAAAGGAGATACGCAGTATTTT,CASSLPPPSGVKGDTQYF
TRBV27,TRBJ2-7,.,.,TGTGCCAGCGGGTGGGAGCAGTACTTC,CASGWEQYF
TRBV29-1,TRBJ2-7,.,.,TGCAGCGTTCTAAACCAACCGGGGAGAGGAGAGCAGTACTTC,CSVLNQPGRGEQYF
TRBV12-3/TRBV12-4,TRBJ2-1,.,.,TGTGCCGTTTTGGCGGGGATCGGGAATGAGCAGTTCTTC,CAVLAGIGNEQFF
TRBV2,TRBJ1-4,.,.,TGTGCCAGCAGCGACGGGGGGTTTAATGAAAAACTGTTTTTT,CASSDGGFNEKLFF
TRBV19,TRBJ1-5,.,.,TGTGCCAGTATAAGCGGGGTGGATCAGCCCCAGCATTTT,CASISGVDQPQHF
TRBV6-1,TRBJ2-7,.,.,TGTGCCAGCAGTGAATTTGCCGGCTACGAGCAGTACTTC,CASSEFAGYEQYF
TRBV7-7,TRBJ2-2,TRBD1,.,TGTGCTAGCACCGACCGGACAGGGGGCGAGGTCACCGGGGAGCTGTTTTTT,CASTDRTGGEVTGELFF
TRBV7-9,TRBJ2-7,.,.,TGTGCCAGCAGCTTAGATCTGGGATTAGCCTACGAGCAGTACTTC,CASSLDLGLAYEQYF
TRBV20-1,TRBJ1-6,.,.,TGCAGTGCTAGAAACCAGGGGACGAGCTCCTATAATTCACCCCTCCACTTT,CSARNQGTSSYNSPLHF
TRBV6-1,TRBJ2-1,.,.,TGTGCCAGCACTGGAGCGGAGTTCTTC,CASTGAEFF
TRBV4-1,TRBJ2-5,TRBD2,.,TGCGCCAGCAGCCAAGAGGCGGGGGGCCTCCAAGAGACCCAGTACTTC,CASSQEAGGLQETQYF
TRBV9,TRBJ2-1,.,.,TGTGCCAGCAGCGTAGACAGGGTTGGAAATGAGCAGTTCTTC,CASSVDRVGNEQFF
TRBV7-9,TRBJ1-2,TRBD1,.,TGTGCCAGCAGCACATCCGGGACAGGGGACTCCATTGGTGGCTACACCTTC,CASSTSGTGDSIGGYTF
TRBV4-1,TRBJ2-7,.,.,TGCGCCAGCAGCCAAGCGAATGGCTACGAGCAGTACTTC,CASSQANGYEQYF
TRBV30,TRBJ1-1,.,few,TGTGCCTGGGGCAGAATAAACACTGAAGCTTTCTTT,CAWGRINTEAFF
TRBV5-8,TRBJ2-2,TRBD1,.,TGTGCCAGCAGCTCGGACAGGACGAACACCGGGGAGCTGTTTTTT,CASSSDRTNTGELFF
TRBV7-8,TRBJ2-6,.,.,TGTGCCAGCAGCTATGACAGGAATTCTGGGGCCAACGTCCTGACTTTC,CASSYDRNSGANVLTF
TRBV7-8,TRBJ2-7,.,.,TGTGCCAGCAGCTTATTTGGCAGGGGGGGCGAGCAGTACTTC,CASSLFGRGGEQYF
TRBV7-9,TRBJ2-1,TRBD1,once,TGTGCCAGCAGCAACCCGGACAGGGGGCTCTACAATGAGCAGTTCTTC,CASSNPDRGLYNEQFF
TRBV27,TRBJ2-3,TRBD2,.,TGTGCCAGCAGTTCGGGGGAGCGACTAGCGGGGGGGCCAGATACGCAGTATTTT,CASSSGERLAGGPDTQYF
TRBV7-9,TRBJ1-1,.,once,TGTGCCAGCAGCCCGTGGACAGCCGGGGAAGCTTTCTTT,CASSPWTAGEAFF
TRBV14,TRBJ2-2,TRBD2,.,TGTGCCAGCAGCCAAGGGCCGACTAGCGGGGGACCCGGGGAGCTGTTTTTT,CASSQGPTSGGPGELFF
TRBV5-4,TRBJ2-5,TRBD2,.,TGTGCCAGCAGGCCGGGTCCGGGACTAGCGGAAGAGACCCAGTACTTC,CASRPGPGLAEETQYF
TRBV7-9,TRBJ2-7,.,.,TGTGCCAGCAGCTTCGACAGAAACTCCTACGAGCAGTACTTC,CASSFDRNSYEQYF
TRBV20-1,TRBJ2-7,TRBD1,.,TGCAGTGCTAGAGAGACAGGGGGCGCCTCATGGGAGCAGAACTTC,CSARETGGASWEQNF
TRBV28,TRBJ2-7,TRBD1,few,TGTGCCAGCAGAAACACAGGGGGCCGCTCCTACGAGCAGTACTTC,CASRNTGGRSYEQYF
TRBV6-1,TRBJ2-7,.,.,TGTGCCAGCAGTCCCTTCGGTGCCTACGAGCAGTACTTC,CASSPFGAYEQYF
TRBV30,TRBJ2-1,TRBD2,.,TGTGCCTGGAGTGTACTAGCGGGAGTTACAAATGAGCAGTTCTTC,CAWSVLAGVTNEQFF
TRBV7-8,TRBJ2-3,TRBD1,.,TGTGCCAGCAGCTCTACTACAGGGGAGGATACGCAGTATTTT,CASSSTTGEDTQYF
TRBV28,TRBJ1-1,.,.,TGTGCCAGCAGTTTATCTACACAGGGCACTGAAGCTTTCTTT,CASSLSTQGTEAFF
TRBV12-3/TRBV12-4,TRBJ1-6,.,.,TGTGCCAGCAGTCCGGCGAGCTCCTATAATTCACCCCTCCACTTT,CASSPASSYNSPLHF
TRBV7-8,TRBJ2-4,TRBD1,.,TGTGCCAGCAGCACCCGGGACAGGGAGGACATTCAGTACTTC,CASSTRDREDIQYF
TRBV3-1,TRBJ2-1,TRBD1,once,TGTGCCAAAAGGACAGGGTGTTCGGCAGTGCGCCATGAGCAGTTCTTC,CAKRTGCSAVRHEQFF
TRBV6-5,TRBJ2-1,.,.,TGTGCCAGCAGTAACTCATGGGACGGCGACAATGAGCAGTTCTTC,CASSNSWDGDNEQFF
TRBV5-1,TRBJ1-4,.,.,TGCGCCAGCAGCTTGGTCCCCGAAGCCCCTGCAACTAATGAAAAACTGTTTTTT,CASSLVPEAPATNEKLFF
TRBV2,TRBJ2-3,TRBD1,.,TGTGCCAGCAGTGAAGTCGGGACAGACACAGATACGCAGTATTTT,CASSEVGTDTDTQYF
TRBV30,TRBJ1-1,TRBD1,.,TGTGCCTGGAGTAGCGGACAGGGCAGCACTGAAGCTTTCTTT,CAWSSGQGSTEAFF
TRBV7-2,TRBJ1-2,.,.,TGTGCCAGCAGCTTAGAATACTATGGCTACACCTTC,CASSLEYYGYTF
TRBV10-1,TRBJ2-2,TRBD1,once,TGCGCCAGCAGCACGGGGACAGGGGCGCCTATTACCGGGGAGCTGTTTTTT,CASSTGTGAPITGELFF
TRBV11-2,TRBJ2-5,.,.,TGTGCTTCCAGCTACGGGGCCTCCCTACAAGAGACCCAGTACTTC,CASSYGASLQETQYF
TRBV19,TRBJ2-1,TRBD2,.,TGTGCCAGTAACCGCGGGGGGGCCGATGAGCAGTTCTTC,CASNRGGADEQFF
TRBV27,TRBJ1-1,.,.,TGTGCCAGTGGGGGGGCGGGCACTGAAGCTTTCTTT,CASGGAGTEAFF
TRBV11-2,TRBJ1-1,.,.,TGTGCCAGCAGCTCCAATCCCCTTCCTAGCACTGAAGCTTTCTTT,CASSSNPLPSTEAFF
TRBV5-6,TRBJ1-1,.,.,TGTGCCAGCAGACAGGAGCAGGGCACTGAAGCTTTCTTT,CASRQEQGTEAFF
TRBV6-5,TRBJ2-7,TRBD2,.,TGTGCCAGCAGTTATTGGGGACTAGCGGGGGCCTCCTACGAGCAGTACTTC,CASSYWGLAGASYEQYF
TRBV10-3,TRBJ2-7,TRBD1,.,TGTGCCATCAGCAATTGGGACAGGGGGCTCCTATCCTACGAGCAGTACTTC,CAISNWDRGLLSYEQYF
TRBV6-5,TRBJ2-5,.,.,TGTGCCAGCAGTTACAGGGGCCAAGAGACCCAGTACTTC,CASSYRGQETQYF
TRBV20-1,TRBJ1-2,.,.,TGCAGTGCTAGAGATGTGGGGGATGGGGGCTACACCTTC,CSARDVGDGGYTF